Presented here are 29 T cell receptor beta chains from one specimen sequenced in a study of blood T cell repertoires in COVID-19. The protocol was immunoSEQ multiplex PCR, while the TCRdb copy is restricted to in-frame clones and leaves out a portion. Of about 160,000 clones detected, about four fifths appear once; the ten largest clones hold about 10%. Material for sequencing was peripheral blood. The origin of the receptors is a man aged 55 to 70 with active or convalescent COVID-19.

This clone showed up just a few times. The chain joins TRBV6-5 to TRBJ1-1, with a possible D match to TRBD1 (6 bases). CDR3 size: 13 residues. Germline values: CDR1 MNHEY, CDR2 SVGAGI. The ends were cut back, 6 bases at V and 8 bases at J, with 16 bases in the middle. CDR3 coding DNA: TGTGCCAGCAGGAGGACAGTTTGGATCGAAGCTTTCTTT. The encoded protein is CASRRTVWIEAFF.

This clone was counted between two and nine times. V gene TRBV10-1 combines with J gene TRBJ2-3, with D possibly matching TRBD1 (5 bases). Germline-derived CDR1 and CDR2 are WNHNN and SYGVQD (reference sequence). The CDR3 is made up of 17 amino acids. Trimming pared 0 bases from V and 1 base from J, leaving 14 bases between. In nucleotides, the CDR3 is TGCGCCAGCAGTGAGTCTCTGCGACTCAGGGGCACAGATACGCAGTATTTT. Translating gives CASSESLRLRGTDTQYF.

This clone appeared a single time. This chain uses TRBV7-2 with TRBJ2-1; the D gene is possibly TRBD2 (6 bases). Trimming pared 6 bases from V and 2 bases from J, leaving 14 bases between. The CDR3 runs 15 residues. CDR1 is SGHTA, CDR2 FQGNSA, per germline. Here the CDR3 reads CASSSTSGPYNEQFF. For the CDR3, the DNA is TGTGCCAGCAGTTCGACGAGCGGGCCCTACAATGAGCAGTTCTTC.

The V gene is TRBV27, the J gene TRBJ2-4; D gene uncertain. Trimming stripped 4 bases from V and 5 bases from J, with 6 bases between. Looked up from germline, CDR1 is MNHEY and CDR2 is SMNVEV (reference sequence). This CDR3 has 12 amino acids. The CDR3: CASSSSQNIQYF. Here the CDR3 DNA reads TGTGCCAGCAGTTCCTCCCAAAACATTCAGTACTTC.

V is TRBV5-4 and J is TRBJ1-3; D is unclear. The CDR3 is made up of 13 amino acids. The germline V gene has CDR1 SGHNT and CDR2 YYREEE (reference sequence). Trimming took off 4 bases at V and 4 bases at J, with 9 bases between the two ends. The CDR3: CASSLAGGNTIYF. Here the CDR3 DNA reads TGTGCCAGCAGCCTGGCAGGCGGAAACACCATATATTTT.

The V call is TRBV6-5, the J call TRBJ2-7; 10 nucleotides line up with TRBD2. Germline trimming cut 7 bases from V and 1 base from J; bases unmatched to any gene: 7. The CDR3 is made up of 15 amino acids. Germline loops: CDR1 MNHEY, CDR2 SVGAGI. The CDR3 DNA reads TGTGCCAGCAAAACAGGGACTAGCGCTTCCTACGAGCAGTACTTC. It yields the protein CASKTGTSASYEQYF.

This sequence joins TRBV19 and TRBJ2-2; the match to TRBD2 covers 11 bases. Germline assignment: CDR1 LNHDA and CDR2 SQIVND (reference sequence). V lost 7 bases, J lost 3 bases, and 4 bases stayed unmatched. The CDR3 is 15 amino acids. CDR3 in amino acids: CASITSGRDTGELFF. The DNA for the CDR3 is TGTGCCAGTATAACTAGCGGGAGAGACACCGGGGAGCTGTTTTTT.

This clone showed up just a few times. This chain uses TRBV29-1 with TRBJ2-1; D call uncertain. Trimming left V 2 bases short and J 0 bases short, with 5 bases between. Germline lookup yields CDR1 SQVTM and CDR2 ANQGSEA. The CDR3 spans 13 residues. For the CDR3, the DNA is TGCAGCGTTGAACGCAGCTCCTACAATGAGCAGTTCTTC. Encoded protein: CSVERSSYNEQFF.

The chain employs TRBV5-4 and TRBJ2-3, with TRBD2 matching 7 bases. CDR1 SGHNT and CDR2 YYREEE come from the germline V gene (reference sequence). J lost 1 base, V lost 2 bases, and 1 base had no gene match. CDR3 length: 14 amino acids. The CDR3 protein is CASSLAGRTDTQYF. Written as DNA, the CDR3 is TGTGCCAGCAGCTTAGCGGGACGCACAGATACGCAGTATTTT.

This sequence joins TRBV6-4 and TRBJ2-2; 7 nucleotides agree with TRBD1. Germline V gives CDR1 MRHNA, CDR2 SNTAGT. V lost 5 bases, J lost 6 bases, and 9 bases stayed unmatched. This CDR3 has 15 residues. CDR3 in DNA: TGTGCCAGCAGTTACGGACAGGACCCGCCCGGGGAGCTGTTTTTT. Translation gives CASSYGQDPPGELFF.

The chain joins TRBV9 to TRBJ2-2; 12 bases align to TRBD2. The CDR3 is made up of 16 amino acids. CDR1 SGDLS and CDR2 YYNGEE come from the germline V gene. V lost 3 bases and J lost 4; bases outside the gene matches: 4. The CDR3 loop reads CASSETSGRFTGELFF. The CDR3 DNA reads TGTGCCAGCAGCGAAACTAGCGGGAGGTTCACCGGGGAGCTGTTTTTT.

This clone appeared a few times. This sequence joins TRBV5-6 and TRBJ1-1; a possible D gene is TRBD1 (6 bases). This CDR3 has 16 residues. V shed 0 bases and J shed 0 bases, with 12 bases lying between them. Germline V gene sequence: CDR1 SGHDT, CDR2 YYEEEE. In DNA form, the CDR3 reads TGTGCCAGCAGCTTGGCGGGGACACCCATGAACACTGAAGCTTTCTTT. Protein sequence: CASSLAGTPMNTEAFF.

Here the CDR3 reads CASSSHGGNYGYTF. In DNA, the CDR3 is TGTGCCAGCAGTTCCCATGGGGGGAACTATGGCTACACCTTC. V and J are TRBV6-5 and TRBJ1-2, with D perhaps matching TRBD1 (5 bases). The V end was cut by 4 bases, the J end by 2 bases, with 11 bases between. The CDR3 is 14 residues long. Germline values: CDR1 MNHEY, CDR2 SVGAGI.

The chain uses TRBV19 and TRBJ1-3, with a tentative D call TRBD1 (5 bases). Deletions cut 6 bases from V and 6 bases from J, with 6 bases between. The CDR3 is 11 amino acids. Germline V gene lookup returns CDR1 LNHDA and CDR2 SQIVND (reference sequence). The CDR3 DNA follows: TGTGCCAGTAGGGACACAAACACCATATATTTT. Its translation is CASRDTNTIYF.

The chain links TRBV10-3 to TRBJ2-5; TRBD1 agrees at 10 bases. Looked up from germline, CDR1 is ENHRY and CDR2 is SYGVKD. The CDR3 consists of 14 residues. Trimming removed 3 bases from V and 3 bases from J; junction bases left unmatched: 1. The CDR3 loop reads CAISEGTGEETQYF. The CDR3 DNA reads as TGTGCCATCAGTGAAGGGACAGGGGAAGAGACCCAGTACTTC.

This rearrangement joins TRBV5-1 to TRBJ2-1; 7 positions match TRBD1. The junction had 9 bases not matched to a gene; V was cut back by 4 bases and J by 5 bases. The CDR3 is 15 residues long. Per germline, CDR1 SGHRS and CDR2 YFSETQ. Here the CDR3 DNA reads TGCGCCAGCAGCAGTACGGGACAGACACACAATGAGCAGTTCTTC. Translation: CASSSTGQTHNEQFF.

Only one count was recorded for this clone. V usage is TRBV9 and J usage is TRBJ1-1, with 8 positions matching TRBD1. This CDR3 has 15 amino acids. Germline CDR1 reads SGDLS; CDR2 reads YYNGEE. Trimming at V came to 3 bases and at J to 1 base, leaving 5 bases not matched to a gene. CDR3 sequence reads: CASSALGQGNTEAFF. In DNA form, the CDR3 reads TGTGCCAGCAGCGCCCTAGGACAGGGGAACACTGAAGCTTTCTTT.

The V and J genes are TRBV21-1 and TRBJ1-5. TRBV21-1 represents a pseudogene. The CDR3 length is 19 residues. This chain's CDR3 is CASSKARRHPRRSNQPQHF. CDR3 DNA sequence: TGTGCCAGCAGCAAAGCCCGCCGCCACCCTCGGAGAAGCAATCAGCCCCAGCATTTT.

J is TRBJ2-1 and V is TRBV11-3, with 9 bases fitting TRBD1. With V trimmed by 4 bases and J by 0 bases, 13 bases remained unmatched. Germline V gene sequence: CDR1 SGHNT, CDR2 YENEEA. CDR3 size: 19 residues. CDR3 bases: TGTGCCAGCAGCTCAACAGGGGGCGACCCTCTGAGCTCCTACAATGAGCAGTTCTTC. Encoded protein: CASSSTGGDPLSSYNEQFF.

This clone was seen a few times. V gene TRBV2 combines with J gene TRBJ1-4, with D tentatively TRBD1 (5 bases). Between the trimmed V and J ends, which lost 4 bases and 10 bases, there was a span of 13 bases. Germline V gene sequence: CDR1 SNHLY, CDR2 FYNNEI. This CDR3 spans 13 amino acids. CDR3 in DNA: TGTGCCAGCAGTGTTGACAGTAGTGGAAAACTGTTTTTT. It is translated as CASSVDSSGKLFF.

The chain links TRBV28 to TRBJ2-1; D is perhaps TRBD1 (6 bases). This CDR3 comprises 14 residues. Trimming cost V 6 bases and J 3 bases, with 12 bases left between them. Germline assignment: CDR1 MDHEN and CDR2 SYDVKM. In nucleotides, the CDR3 is TGTGCCAGCAGCCGAGAACAGGGCTACAATGAGCAGTTCTTC. This encodes CASSREQGYNEQFF.

V is TRBV5-5 and J is TRBJ2-7; 8 bases agree with TRBD1. Germline CDR1 is SGHKS and CDR2 is YYEKEE (reference sequence). The CDR3 is 14 residues long. V was clipped by 5 bases and J by 2 bases; unmatched bases: 6. The CDR3 spells CASRHDRGTYEQYF. The CDR3 region has the DNA TGTGCCAGCAGACACGACAGGGGAACCTACGAGCAGTACTTC.

The chain has TRBV19 and TRBJ2-1; 9 nucleotides align to TRBD2. CDR1 and CDR2 from the germline V gene are LNHDA and SQIVND (reference sequence). The trim removed 7 bases at V and 0 bases at J, leaving 7 bases unmatched. The CDR3 sequence is 16 residues long. In DNA form, the CDR3 reads TGTGCCAGTACCGGACTAGCGACGAGCTCCTACAATGAGCAGTTCTTC. It yields the protein CASTGLATSSYNEQFF.

The chain uses TRBV6-5 and TRBJ1-1; D not resolved. CDR3 length equals 13 residues. The germline V and J ends were trimmed by 4 bases and 5 bases, with 11 bases remaining between them. CDR1 is MNHEY and CDR2 is SVGAGI in the germline V gene. In DNA form, the CDR3 reads TGTGCCAGCAGTTCTTTGCGGTGGACTGAAGCTTTCTTT. Protein: CASSSLRWTEAFF.

This chain uses TRBV2 with TRBJ1-3, with D possibly matching TRBD1 (5 bases). V lost 4 bases, J lost 0 bases, and 13 bases lay in between. From germline, CDR1 is SNHLY and CDR2 FYNNEI. The CDR3 runs 16 residues. The CDR3: CASSGGLGNSGNTIYF. CDR3 nucleotide sequence: TGTGCCAGCAGTGGGGGCTTGGGGAACTCTGGAAACACCATATATTTT.

J is TRBJ2-3 and V is TRBV11-2, with TRBD2 matching 7 bases. Germline values: CDR1 SGHAT, CDR2 FQNNGV. This CDR3 region has 17 residues. J was trimmed by 0 bases and V by 4 bases; bases with no gene match: 10. DNA for the CDR3: TGTGCCAGCAGCTCCCCCCAACTAGCGAGGAGCACAGATACGCAGTATTTT. The encoded protein is CASSSPQLARSTDTQYF.

Comment on this clone: The sample holds other DNA sequences that translate to the same CDR3. The V and J genes are TRBV12-3 or TRBV12-4 and TRBJ1-3, with D unclear. The germline V and J ends were trimmed by 6 bases and 1 base, with 7 bases remaining between them. The CDR3 loop spans 13 amino acids. The CDR3 reads CASSLLSGNTIYF. The CDR3 bases are TGTGCCAGCAGCTTACTTTCTGGAAACACCATATATTTT.

This clone was seen only a few times. V gene TRBV7-9 combines with J gene TRBJ1-1; D may be TRBD1 (6 bases). Germline CDR1 and CDR2: SEHNR and FQNEAQ (reference sequence). V lost 5 bases, J lost 1 base, and 11 bases lay in between. This CDR3 contains 14 residues. This chain's CDR3 is CASSTDSRNTEAFF. CDR3 sequence (DNA): TGTGCCAGCAGCACGGACAGCCGGAACACTGAAGCTTTCTTT. Full variable domain (outside the CDR3, taken from reference TRBV7-9 and TRBJ1-1): DTGVSQNPRHKITKRGQNVTFRCDPISEHNRLYWYRQTLGQGPEFLTYFQNEAQLEKSRLLSDRFSAERPKGSFSTLEIQRTEQGDSAMYLCASSTDSRNTEAFFGQGTRLTVV.

This clone was detected only a few times. The chain combines TRBV11-2 with TRBJ2-7; TRBD2 agrees at 10 bases. V lost 6 bases to trimming and J lost 2 bases; unmatched junction nucleotides: 10. CDR1 is SGHAT, CDR2 FQNNGV, per germline. This CDR3 is 16 amino acids long. In DNA form, the CDR3 reads TGTGCCAGCAGTCTAGCGGGAGTGTCATATACCTACGAGCAGTACTTC. Translating gives CASSLAGVSYTYEQYF.